These 27 T cell receptor beta chains originate from one sample sequenced in a study of blood T cell repertoires in COVID-19. Produced via immunoSEQ multiplex PCR; TCRdb's table is partial and in-frame only. The table has about 84,000 clones, 65% to 90% seen once. The sequenced sample was peripheral blood. The source is a man older than 75 with active or convalescent COVID-19.

This clone was seen once. The rearrangement joins TRBV30 to TRBJ1-1; no definite D call. The germline V gene has CDR1 GTSNPN and CDR2 SVGIG (reference sequence). This CDR3 has 11 residues. Between the trimmed V and J ends, which lost 0 bases and 8 bases, there was a span of 7 bases. The CDR3 nucleotides are TGTGCCTGGAGTGTACAGATAGAAGCTTTCTTT. As protein: CAWSVQIEAFF.

V usage is TRBV6-6 and J usage is TRBJ2-3; possibly TRBD2 for D (5 bases). Germline CDR1 reads MNHNY; CDR2 reads SVGAGI (reference sequence). The length of the CDR3 is 15 residues. V shed 7 bases and J shed 7 bases, with 21 bases lying between them. The CDR3 DNA follows: TGTGCCAGCACCCCCGGGAACCAGTTCTCGAATACGCAGTATTTT. Protein product: CASTPGNQFSNTQYF.

The chain employs TRBV5-4 and TRBJ2-1; 12 bases map to TRBD2. V trimming: 6 bases; J trimming: 6 bases; junction bases outside the gene matches: 13. The germline V gene encodes CDR1 SGHNT and CDR2 YYREEE (reference sequence). CDR3 length: 17 amino acids. CDR3 in amino acids: CASTKTMTSGGVNEQFF. CDR3 DNA: TGTGCCAGCACCAAAACTATGACTAGCGGGGGTGTCAATGAGCAGTTCTTC.

The rearrangement uses TRBV6-5 and TRBJ2-5, with TRBD2 identical over 10 bases. The V gene's germline CDR1 is MNHEY and CDR2 SVGAGI. V lost 6 bases, J lost 2 bases, and 3 bases stayed unmatched. The CDR3 has 14 residues. The CDR3: CASRVLAGQETQYF. CDR3 coding DNA: TGTGCCAGCAGGGTACTAGCGGGGCAAGAGACCCAGTACTTC.

The V call is TRBV6-2 or TRBV6-3, the J call TRBJ2-7; 10 bases fit TRBD2. Germline CDR1 is MNHEY and CDR2 is SVGEGT. This CDR3 spans 15 amino acids. Germline trimming cut 6 bases from V and 6 bases from J; bases unmatched to any gene: 11. The CDR3 here is CASSRTSGPMGEQYF. CDR3 sequence (DNA): TGTGCCAGCAGCCGGACTAGCGGCCCTATGGGCGAGCAGTACTTC.

This chain connects TRBV25-1 to TRBJ1-1; D is unclear. CDR1 and CDR2 (germline): MGHDK, SYGVNS. The CDR3 sequence is 11 residues long. With 5 bases removed from V and 4 bases from J, the gap between germline ends came to 5 bases. The CDR3 sequence is CASSLVTEAFF. The CDR3 DNA reads TGTGCCAGCAGTCTAGTCACTGAAGCTTTCTTT.

The chain couples TRBV18 to TRBJ2-7; 11 bases match TRBD2. CDR3 size: 16 residues. Losses at the gene ends were 1 base for V and 2 bases for J; bases not matched to a gene: 4. The germline CDR1 and CDR2 sequences are KGHSH and LQKENI. The CDR3 bases are TGTGCCAGCTCACCACGTCTAGCGGGAGGAGCCTACGAGCAGTACTTC. Its translation is CASSPRLAGGAYEQYF.

The V and J genes are TRBV11-2 and TRBJ2-3; no reliable D call. Per germline, CDR1 SGHAT and CDR2 FQNNGV. Trimming removed 3 bases from V and 9 bases from J, with 13 bases in between. This CDR3 has 13 amino acids. The CDR3 bases are TGTGCCAGCAGCTTGTTTACGGGTCAGACGCAGTATTTT. It specifies CASSLFTGQTQYF.

This clone was seen more than once but under ten times. The chain is built from TRBV5-1 and TRBJ1-6; D is unclear. Trimming took 0 bases from V and 5 from J, leaving 9 bases between them. Germline V gene sequence: CDR1 SGHRS, CDR2 YFSETQ. CDR3 length: 15 residues. The CDR3 sequence is CASSLGGSNNSPLHF. The CDR3, as DNA: TGCGCCAGCAGCTTGGGCGGCTCGAATAATTCACCCCTCCACTTT.

The V gene is TRBV2, the J gene TRBJ2-7, with D possibly matching TRBD1 (5 bases). Trimming pared 6 bases from V and 4 bases from J, leaving 10 bases between. The CDR3 covers 12 residues. Looked up from germline, CDR1 is SNHLY and CDR2 is FYNNEI. The CDR3 nucleotides read TGTGCCAGCAGAGGGGCAGGGTACGAGCAGTACTTC. Amino acids: CASRGAGYEQYF.

In its sample, this clone was seen a few times. The rearrangement joins TRBV5-6 to TRBJ2-7; no clear D gene. The CDR3 loop spans 13 amino acids. V lost 1 base and J lost 2, with 7 bases in between. Per the germline V gene, CDR1 is SGHDT and CDR2 is YYEEEE. The CDR3 DNA is TGTGCCAGCAGCTTGCCCCATGCCTACGAGCAGTACTTC. Translating it yields CASSLPHAYEQYF.

The chain is built from TRBV3-1 (or the pseudogene TRBV3-2) and TRBJ2-1; TRBD2 aligns across 7 bases. The V gene end was trimmed by 1 base and the J gene end by 12 bases; junction bases not matched to a gene: 6. The CDR3 is 13 amino acids. The germline V gene has CDR1 LGHDT and CDR2 YNNKEL (reference sequence). CDR3 region: CASSQGRSSGQFF. The CDR3, as DNA: TGTGCCAGCAGCCAAGGCCGATCTAGCGGGCAGTTCTTC.

The rearrangement joins TRBV7-2 to TRBJ2-4, with TRBD2 matching over 10 bases. V shed 5 bases and J 5 bases; nucleotides not matched to a gene: 3. The CDR3 consists of 14 residues. In germline, CDR1 is SGHTA, CDR2 FQGNSA. The CDR3 bases are TGTGCCAGCAGCCCAACTAGCGGGGAAAACATTCAGTACTTC. As protein: CASSPTSGENIQYF.

V usage is TRBV19 and J usage is TRBJ1-4; 7 bases match TRBD1. The CDR3 spans 14 residues. The germline V gene encodes CDR1 LNHDA and CDR2 SQIVND (reference sequence). J was trimmed by 4 bases and V by 4 bases; bases with no gene match: 3. CDR3 amino acids: CASSTGQFNEKLFF. The CDR3 nucleotides read TGTGCCAGTAGTACGGGACAGTTTAATGAAAAACTGTTTTTT.

The chain uses TRBV4-3 and TRBJ1-5; no definite D call. The germline gives CDR1 LGHNA, CDR2 YSLEER. Trimming removed 0 bases from V and 2 bases from J, with 8 bases in between. The CDR3 is made up of 15 amino acids. CDR3 nucleotides: TGCGCCAGCAGCCAAGAGGTGACACGCAATCAGCCCCAGCATTTT. Its protein product is CASSQEVTRNQPQHF.

V is TRBV6-6 and J is TRBJ2-3; a possible D gene is TRBD1 (6 bases). The V and J ends lost 4 bases and 4 bases respectively, with 12 bases between them. The CDR3 runs to 14 residues. CDR1 and CDR2 (germline): MNHNY, SVGAGI (reference sequence). The DNA for the CDR3 is TGTGCCAGCAGTTTGGGTCAGGGGTCAGATACGCAGTATTTT. It translates to CASSLGQGSDTQYF.

The V and J genes are TRBV25-1 and TRBJ1-4; D uncertain. Trimming removed 4 bases from V and 0 bases from J, with 12 bases in between. The CDR3 spans 16 residues. Germline CDR1 and CDR2: MGHDK and SYGVNS. The CDR3 is CASSGRRGATNEKLFF. The CDR3 nucleotides read TGTGCCAGCAGTGGACGTCGGGGTGCAACTAATGAAAAACTGTTTTTT.

The chain combines TRBV11-2 with TRBJ1-5; 7 nucleotides align to TRBD1. With V trimmed by 5 bases and J by 6 bases, 4 bases remained unmatched. The CDR3 has 13 residues. Germline CDR1 is SGHAT and CDR2 is FQNNGV. The CDR3 region has the DNA TGTGCCAGCAGCAAGAACAGGGGTCAGCCCCAGCATTTT. This sequence encodes CASSKNRGQPQHF.

In nucleotides, the CDR3 is TGTGCCACCAGCTCCAAGCGGGAGGGTGGAGATACGCAGTATTTT. Translating it yields CATSSKREGGDTQYF. The chain recombines TRBV15 with TRBJ2-3, with 10 bases lining up with TRBD2. With 5 bases clipped from V and 5 bases from J, the junction kept 7 bases outside the gene matches. This CDR3 comprises 15 residues. Germline lookup yields CDR1 LNHNV and CDR2 YYDKDF (reference sequence).

This clone was seen once. V gene TRBV4-1 combines with J gene TRBJ2-6; D ambiguous. V lost 1 base and J 0 bases, leaving 10 bases between the germline ends. In germline, CDR1 is MGHRA, CDR2 YSYEKL. This CDR3 spans 17 amino acids. The CDR3 is CASSQVRRSSGANVLTF. The CDR3 DNA reads as TGCGCCAGCAGCCAAGTTAGGCGGAGCTCTGGGGCCAACGTCCTGACTTTC.

This chain connects TRBV5-1 to TRBJ1-5, with 9 positions matching TRBD1. The germline gives CDR1 SGHRS, CDR2 YFSETQ. The CDR3 is 15 residues long. Trimming took 4 bases from V and 7 from J; bases not matched to a gene: 9. In nucleotides, the CDR3 is TGCGCCAGCAGCCGGACAGGGGAGTTGAGACAGCCCCAGCATTTT. Translated, it gives CASSRTGELRQPQHF.

The chain uses TRBV7-9 and TRBJ1-1, with a possible D match to TRBD1 (5 bases). The germline V gene encodes CDR1 SEHNR and CDR2 FQNEAQ (reference sequence). The CDR3 is made up of 14 amino acids. With 1 base removed from V and 0 bases from J, the gap between germline ends came to 6 bases. In DNA, the CDR3 is TGTGCCAGCAGCTTAGAAGGGGTGAACACTGAAGCTTTCTTT. Its protein product is CASSLEGVNTEAFF. Full variable domain (rest looked up from reference TRBV7-9 and TRBJ1-1): DTGVSQNPRHKITKRGQNVTFRCDPISEHNRLYWYRQTLGQGPEFLTYFQNEAQLEKSRLLSDRFSAERPKGSFSTLEIQRTEQGDSAMYLCASSLEGVNTEAFFGQGTRLTVV.

Here the CDR3 reads CASSPRTGDGYTF. In DNA form, the CDR3 reads TGTGCCAGCAGTCCGCGGACAGGGGACGGCTACACCTTC. This sequence joins TRBV6-2 or TRBV6-3 and TRBJ1-2, with 9 nucleotides matching TRBD1. Germline V CDR1 and CDR2: MNHEY, SVGEGT. Trimming cost V 5 bases and J 8 bases; bases outside gene matches: 6. This CDR3 region has 13 residues.

This clone has more than one count but fewer than ten. The rearrangement uses TRBV6-5 and TRBJ1-1; possible D gene TRBD1, 5 bases. Trimming pared 8 bases from V and 1 base from J, leaving 11 bases between. Germline V CDR1 and CDR2: MNHEY, SVGAGI. The CDR3 runs 13 residues. The CDR3 here is CASQRGGNTEAFF. Here the CDR3 DNA reads TGTGCCAGCCAGCGGGGGGGGAACACTGAAGCTTTCTTT.

The chain is built from TRBV6-5 and TRBJ1-3; D is uncertain. Trimming took off 6 bases at V and 8 bases at J, with 20 bases between the two ends. Per the germline V gene, CDR1 is MNHEY and CDR2 is SVGAGI. This CDR3 region has 15 residues. CDR3 loop: CASRVRWQAVDTIYF. The DNA of the CDR3 is TGTGCCAGCAGAGTAAGGTGGCAGGCTGTGGACACCATATATTTT.

The CDR3 reads CATRSGSSYNEQFF. The DNA for the CDR3 is TGTGCCACAAGATCGGGGAGCTCCTACAATGAGCAGTTCTTC. J is TRBJ2-1 and V is TRBV2, with D possibly TRBD2 on 5 matching bases. The length of the CDR3 is 14 residues. Per germline, CDR1 SNHLY and CDR2 FYNNEI. V was cut by 10 bases and J by 0 bases, with 13 bases left in between.

This clone was counted once. V and J are TRBV5-4 and TRBJ2-7; perhaps TRBD2 as D (7 bases). CDR3 length: 15 residues. V lost 4 bases to trimming and J lost 5 bases, with 19 bases between them. CDR1 SGHNT and CDR2 YYREEE come from the germline V gene (reference sequence). The CDR3: CASSGTAGALHEQYF. As DNA, the CDR3 is TGTGCCAGCAGCGGAACCGCGGGGGCACTCCACGAGCAGTACTTC. Together with reference TRBV5-4 and TRBJ2-7, the CDR3 gives the full variable domain: ETGVTQSPTHLIKTRGQQVTLRCSSQSGHNTVSWYQQALGQGPQFIFQYYREEENGRGNFPPRFSGLQFPNYSSELNVNALELDDSALYLCASSGTAGALHEQYFGPGTRLTVT.